A single TCR beta chain is shown here with its context. What it binds is not known. The CDR3 is made up of 14 amino acids. V dropped 3 bases and J dropped 1 base, with 10 bases sitting between them. The germline gives CDR1 MRHNA, CDR2 SNTAGT. Researchers ran the PCR with 60 Vbeta and 13 Jbeta primers. Sequencing used immunoSEQ multiplex PCR; TCRdb keeps in-frame clones, though not all of them. The table includes 220,000 or so clones, more than 75% detected once. This sample was included in a study of cytomegalovirus exposure and HLA in healthy donors. Whole-study findings and limits: The study listed about 150 cytomegalovirus-associated TCR beta chains. Previously analyzed data showed that most TCR beta V segments were productive at a frequency of about 87% or about 30%. It was reported that the classifier diagnosed cytomegalovirus status with high specificity and sensitivity in both the original and validation cohorts.

As for the donors, each was a healthy bone marrow donor. V gene TRBV6-4 combines with J gene TRBJ2-7; tentative D call: TRBD1 (5 bases). The origin of this receptor is a male donor in good health and CMV-seronegative. The sequencing sample was made of PBMCs. The CDR3 spells CASSEGAGSYEQYF. The CDR3 DNA reads as TGTGCCAGCAGTGAAGGGGCAGGGTCCTACGAGCAGTACTTC.